This T cell receptor (beta chain) was documented in a study of CXCR3-negative and CXCR3-positive naive CD8 T cells. The libraries of TRB cDNA were constructed through 5' RACE using UMI labels. From its re-call of the 5' RACE reads, TCRdb lists each CDR3 protein once, without DNA. The sample holds 100,000 to 150,000 distinct CDR3 sequences. CDR1 is SGHRS and CDR2 is YFSETQ in the germline V gene. The CDR3 totals 14 residues. The receptor comes from a human donor in good health. Some clones in this sample may be carry-over from other donors' samples. Specimen: naive CXCR3- CD8+ T cells from blood. Subset described: CD45RO-CCR7+CD27+CD95- naive CD8+ T cells lacking CXCR3 (TNR3-). V usage is TRBV5-1 and J usage is TRBJ2-1; no DNA is available, so the TRBD2 call from TCRdb remains unchecked. CDR3 amino acids: CASSWTSGKDEQFF.